Each of the 31 T cell receptor beta chains below was sequenced from the same sample in a study of blood T cell repertoires in COVID-19. Clones were read by immunoSEQ multiplex PCR, and TCRdb kept only the in-frame ones, dropping some. The repertoire has over 85,000 clones, around 87% of them found once; the top ten carry 7% to 8%. Specimen: peripheral blood. The source of these receptors is a human donor with acute or convalescent COVID-19. The donor label of this sample is uncertain.

This rearrangement joins TRBV24-1 to TRBJ2-5; D is possibly TRBD2 (5 bases). There are 16 residues in the CDR3. The germline V and J ends were trimmed by 1 base and 2 bases, with 13 bases remaining between them. CDR1 is KGHDR, CDR2 SFDVKD, per germline. CDR3 sequence reads: CATSDFSSGLQETQYF. The CDR3 bases are TGTGCCACCAGTGATTTCTCCAGCGGACTTCAAGAGACCCAGTACTTC.

The chain is built from TRBV13 and TRBJ2-7; 7 bases align to TRBD2. The CDR3 has 14 residues. The ends lost 5 bases at V and 2 bases at J; junction bases unmatched: 6. Germline CDR1 reads PRHDT; CDR2 reads FYEKMQ (reference sequence). The chain's CDR3 is CASSPRAGAYEQYF. The CDR3 bases are TGTGCCAGCAGCCCACGGGCGGGGGCCTACGAGCAGTACTTC.

The V and J genes are TRBV23-1 and TRBJ1-2; possibly TRBD1 for D (6 bases). TRBV23-1 is noted as an ORF with a role that remains uncertain. The CDR3 sequence is 16 residues long. V gave up 3 bases and J gave up 4 bases, with 18 bases separating them. The DNA for the CDR3 is TGCGCCAGCAGTCACCGCCCGGTTGGGACACCCTATGGCTACACCTTC. Amino acids: CASSHRPVGTPYGYTF.

The chain combines TRBV7-3 with TRBJ2-1; D perhaps matches TRBD2 (5 bases). The germline gives CDR1 SGHTA, CDR2 FQGTGA. The CDR3 runs to 19 residues. Trimming removed 2 bases from V and 0 bases from J, with 20 bases in between. CDR3 DNA: TGTGCCAGCAGCTTACGTGGGCGCGTAGGAGCGGCCTCCTACAATGAGCAGTTCTTC. This encodes CASSLRGRVGAASYNEQFF.

The V call is TRBV9, the J call TRBJ1-1; 8 bases map to TRBD1. This CDR3 is built from 14 residues. With 1 base clipped from V and 1 base from J, the junction kept 0 bases outside the gene matches. Germline CDR1 and CDR2: SGDLS and YYNGEE. The CDR3 is CASSVQGANTEAFF. The CDR3 nucleotides are TGTGCCAGCAGCGTACAGGGGGCGAACACTGAAGCTTTCTTT.

The chain joins TRBV5-1 to TRBJ2-5, with 7 bases matching TRBD2. CDR1 and CDR2 from the germline V gene are SGHRS and YFSETQ. The V segment lost 0 bases and the J segment 2 bases; nucleotides outside the gene matches: 7. This CDR3 has 16 residues. The CDR3 DNA reads as TGCGCCAGCAGCTTGGGGGTCAGGGAGGGGCAAGAGACCCAGTACTTC. Protein sequence: CASSLGVREGQETQYF. Looking up the rest from reference TRBV5-1 and TRBJ2-5 gives the full variable domain: KAGVTQTPRYLIKTRGQQVTLSCSPISGHRSVSWYQQTPGQGLQFLFEYFSETQRNKGNFPGRFSGRQFSNSRSEMNVSTLELGDSALYLCASSLGVREGQETQYFGPGTRLLVL.

As for this clone: One end of the junction fails to match germline, which may point to a read error. This chain joins TRBV4-2 and TRBJ1-1; D possibly corresponds to TRBD1 (5 bases). Per the germline V gene, CDR1 is LGHNA and CDR2 is YNFKEQ. The CDR3 has 12 residues. The CDR3 sequence is CASSQDGGEAFF. Here the CDR3 DNA reads TGTGCCAGCAGTCAAGACGGGGGGGAAGCTTTCTTT.

The chain joins TRBV5-1 to TRBJ1-4; D is unclear. Looked up from germline, CDR1 is SGHRS and CDR2 is YFSETQ. The V end was cut by 0 bases, the J end by 1 base, with 10 bases between. The CDR3 covers 16 residues. CDR3 sequence reads: CASSLAGVGTNEKLFF. CDR3 in DNA: TGCGCCAGCAGCTTGGCCGGGGTAGGAACTAATGAAAAACTGTTTTTT.

The gene calls are TRBV29-1 and TRBJ2-1, with TRBD1 as a possible D gene (6 bases). The CDR3 has 13 amino acids. Germline loops: CDR1 SQVTM, CDR2 ANQGSEA. The V end was cut by 6 bases, the J end by 4 bases, with 13 bases between. Here the CDR3 DNA reads TGCAGCGTCGCAGGGGTGGGGTACAATGAGCAGTTCTTC. Residues: CSVAGVGYNEQFF.

CDR3 sequence: CASSPNRPPGRQRGGLTDTQYF. In nucleotides, the CDR3 is TGTGCCAGCTCACCGAACCGACCTCCGGGACGCCAGCGGGGGGGCCTCACAGATACGCAGTATTTT. The chain links TRBV18 to TRBJ2-3, with TRBD2 matching over 10 bases. This CDR3 spans 22 amino acids. Germline CDR1 is KGHSH and CDR2 is LQKENI. J was trimmed by 2 bases and V by 3 bases; bases with no gene match: 23.

The chain is built from TRBV11-3 and TRBJ1-1; 9 bases line up with TRBD1. This CDR3 region has 15 residues. The trim removed 8 bases at V and 5 bases at J, leaving 12 bases unmatched. In germline, CDR1 is SGHNT, CDR2 YENEEA. CDR3 DNA sequence: TGTGCCAGCCGTGTAACAGGGGGCCACGGGACTGAAGCTTTCTTT. It codes for CASRVTGGHGTEAFF.

V gene TRBV4-3 combines with J gene TRBJ2-6; D gene unclear. The V gene's germline CDR1 is LGHNA and CDR2 YSLEER. The length of the CDR3 is 16 residues. With 0 bases removed from V and 6 bases from J, the gap between germline ends came to 12 bases. CDR3 nucleotides: TGCGCCAGCAGCCAAGATCCCCAGGCGTTGGCCAACGTCCTGACTTTC. Translated, it gives CASSQDPQALANVLTF.

The chain recombines TRBV10-2 with TRBJ1-1, with 8 nucleotides matching TRBD1. Germline assignment: CDR1 WSHSY and CDR2 SAAADI. This CDR3 contains 13 residues. Unmatched junction bases numbered 7, after V lost 6 bases and J lost 7 bases. CDR3 in amino acids: CASRGQALHEAFF. In DNA form, the CDR3 reads TGCGCCAGCAGGGGACAGGCACTACATGAAGCTTTCTTT.

The J gene is TRBJ2-2, the V gene TRBV6-2 or TRBV6-3, with D unclear. The CDR3 spans 15 residues. Germline lookup yields CDR1 MNHEY and CDR2 SVGEGT. The V and J ends lost 2 bases and 6 bases respectively, with 13 bases between them. The CDR3 here is CASSYRTVRSGELFF. CDR3 bases: TGTGCCAGCAGTTACCGCACAGTGCGTTCCGGGGAGCTGTTTTTT.

The chain recombines TRBV9 with TRBJ2-3, with 7 bases that match TRBD2. Per the germline V gene, CDR1 is SGDLS and CDR2 is YYNGEE. This CDR3 is 14 amino acids long. J gave up 4 bases and V 3 bases, and 5 bases lay outside the gene matches. The CDR3 loop reads CASSALATPDTQYF. Written as DNA, the CDR3 is TGTGCCAGCAGCGCACTAGCGACCCCAGATACGCAGTATTTT.

This chain links TRBV29-1 with TRBJ2-7; 8 bases are a match to TRBD1. Germline V gene data show CDR1 as SQVTM and CDR2 as ANQGSEA. V lost 7 bases and J lost 3; bases outside the gene matches: 5. This CDR3 spans 12 amino acids. The CDR3 loop is CSAGDRNYEQYF. CDR3 nucleotides: TGCAGCGCTGGGGACAGGAACTACGAGCAGTACTTC.

This chain uses TRBV2 with TRBJ2-5; TRBD2 aligns across 15 bases. The V gene end was trimmed by 8 bases and the J gene end by 0 bases; junction bases not matched to a gene: 4. Looked up from germline, CDR1 is SNHLY and CDR2 is FYNNEI. This CDR3 spans 16 amino acids. In DNA, the CDR3 is TGTGCCAGCCGGGGACTAGCGGGGGGTTACCAAGAGACCCAGTACTTC. Protein sequence: CASRGLAGGYQETQYF.

This chain links TRBV7-9 with TRBJ1-6, with D unclear. Between the trimmed V and J ends, which lost 5 bases and 10 bases, there was a span of 12 bases. This CDR3 is built from 13 residues. The V gene's germline CDR1 is SEHNR and CDR2 FQNEAQ (reference sequence). The CDR3 loop is CASSTSLDSPLHF. For the CDR3, the DNA is TGTGCCAGCAGCACTTCCCTAGACTCACCCCTCCACTTT.

This clone was found once. Written as DNA, the CDR3 is TGTGCCTGGCTTTCGGGAGCCTATAATTCACCCCTCCACTTT. Translating it yields CAWLSGAYNSPLHF. The chain links TRBV30 to TRBJ1-6; unclear D gene. CDR3 length: 14 residues. Germline V lookup: CDR1 GTSNPN, CDR2 SVGIG (reference sequence). V lost 5 bases to trimming and J lost 2 bases, with 10 bases between them.

The chain uses TRBV18 and TRBJ1-2, with 8 bases identical to TRBD1. The ends lost 3 bases at V and 10 bases at J; junction bases unmatched: 7. The CDR3 is 13 residues long. Germline V gene data show CDR1 as KGHSH and CDR2 as LQKENI. CDR3: CASSPSGGRDYTF. The DNA for the CDR3 is TGTGCCAGCTCACCCTCAGGGGGCCGGGACTACACCTTC.

V is TRBV7-9 and J is TRBJ1-5; 7 bases map to TRBD1. Germline lookup yields CDR1 SEHNR and CDR2 FQNEAQ (reference sequence). Losses at the gene ends were 1 base for V and 0 bases for J; bases not matched to a gene: 6. This CDR3 spans 17 amino acids. The CDR3 nucleotides read TGTGCCAGCAGCTTAGGGACAGGCCAATATAGCAATCAGCCCCAGCATTTT. As protein: CASSLGTGQYSNQPQHF.

The CDR3 sequence is CASSISPGLAGNNEQFF. The CDR3 DNA sequence: TGTGCCAGTAGTATAAGCCCGGGGCTAGCGGGTAACAATGAGCAGTTCTTC. V usage is TRBV19 and J usage is TRBJ2-1, with TRBD2 matching over 8 bases. CDR3 length equals 17 residues. The V gene end was trimmed by 2 bases and the J gene end by 5 bases; junction bases not matched to a gene: 11. Germline CDR1 is LNHDA and CDR2 is SQIVND (reference sequence).

This CDR3 is CASSLDRVEEQFF. The CDR3 DNA sequence: TGTGCCAGCAGCTTAGATCGGGTCGAAGAGCAGTTCTTC. The chain couples TRBV11-2 to TRBJ2-1; unclear D gene. CDR1 is SGHAT and CDR2 is FQNNGV in the germline V gene. This CDR3 is built from 13 residues. V was shortened by 0 bases and J by 10 bases, with 10 bases between the two germline ends.

This chain uses TRBV28 with TRBJ2-7; D might be TRBD1 (7 bases). V was clipped by 1 base and J by 7 bases, with 14 bases between them. Germline V gene lookup returns CDR1 MDHEN and CDR2 SYDVKM. This CDR3 spans 14 amino acids. In DNA form, the CDR3 reads TGTGCCAGCAGTTTATTGGCAGGGGGGCGGGAGCAGTACTTC. This gives the protein CASSLLAGGREQYF.

The chain recombines TRBV6-5 with TRBJ1-6, with TRBD1 as a possible D gene (6 bases). Germline CDR1 and CDR2: MNHEY and SVGAGI. This CDR3 comprises 14 residues. Trimming removed 8 bases from V and 5 bases from J, with 13 bases in between. CDR3 nucleotide sequence: TGTGCCAGCGGGGGGGCCTGGGATAATTCACCCCTCCACTTT. As protein: CASGGAWDNSPLHF.

The chain recombines TRBV3-1 (or the pseudogene TRBV3-2) with TRBJ1-3; D is perhaps TRBD1 (5 bases). CDR1 and CDR2 (germline): LGHDT, YNNKEL (reference sequence). This CDR3 spans 13 amino acids. Trimming removed 1 base at V and 5 bases at J, with 6 bases between. The CDR3 here is CASSQVDRNTIYF. The CDR3 coding sequence is TGTGCCAGCAGCCAAGTGGACAGAAACACCATATATTTT.

This rearrangement joins TRBV27 to TRBJ2-7; 9 bases are a match to TRBD1. CDR3 size: 15 residues. V lost 3 bases to trimming and J lost 5 bases; unmatched junction nucleotides: 8. Looked up from germline, CDR1 is MNHEY and CDR2 is SMNVEV (reference sequence). The CDR3 reads CASSFSFWTGDEQYF. The CDR3 DNA is TGTGCCAGCAGTTTCAGCTTTTGGACAGGGGACGAGCAGTACTTC.

J is TRBJ1-2 and V is TRBV28; D is ambiguous. V shed 4 bases and J shed 4 bases, with 13 bases lying between them. The CDR3 is made up of 14 amino acids. The germline gives CDR1 MDHEN, CDR2 SYDVKM. The CDR3: CASSSPTAVYGYTF. Written as DNA, the CDR3 is TGTGCCAGCAGTTCCCCCACAGCCGTCTATGGCTACACCTTC.

The chain recombines TRBV9 with TRBJ1-3; 9 nucleotides agree with TRBD1. This CDR3 comprises 15 residues. Germline V gene sequence: CDR1 SGDLS, CDR2 YYNGEE. The V segment lost 3 bases and the J segment 2 bases; nucleotides outside the gene matches: 3. The chain's CDR3 is CASSEGQGTGNTIYF. CDR3 nucleotide sequence: TGTGCCAGCAGCGAGGGACAGGGAACTGGAAACACCATATATTTT.

V and J are TRBV5-1 and TRBJ2-1, with D perhaps TRBD2 (5 bases). From germline, CDR1 is SGHRS and CDR2 YFSETQ. This CDR3 has 12 amino acids. V was cut by 5 bases and J by 7 bases, with 10 bases left in between. CDR3: CASRLEGNEQFF. CDR3 DNA sequence: TGCGCCAGCAGACTAGAAGGTAATGAGCAGTTCTTC.

The gene calls are TRBV28 and TRBJ2-6; D perhaps matches TRBD1 (6 bases). CDR1 and CDR2 (germline): MDHEN, SYDVKM. The V end was cut by 5 bases, the J end by 1 base, with 9 bases between. The CDR3 is made up of 15 amino acids. This chain's CDR3 is CASSLTGSGANVLTF. The CDR3 DNA is TGTGCCAGCAGTCTCACAGGGTCTGGGGCCAACGTCCTGACTTTC.